Shown below are 19 T cell receptor beta chains from a single sample sequenced in a study of T cell clonotyping in hematopoietic cell transplantation. The table came from immunoSEQ multiplex PCR; TCRdb's copy has only in-frame clones and leaves some out. The sample comprises more than 65,000 clones, 94% of which are singletons, and 1.6% rests with the top ten. The sequencing sample was made of peripheral blood mononuclear cells. Receptors originate from a man in his fifties in good health. Some clones in this sample may be carry-over from other donors' samples.

This clone was seen a single time. The chain couples TRBV7-6 to TRBJ2-3, with D maybe TRBD2 (5 bases). The germline V gene encodes CDR1 SGHVS and CDR2 FNYEAQ. V shed 3 bases and J shed 6 bases, with 10 bases lying between them. The CDR3 sequence is 13 residues long. The CDR3 DNA reads as TGTGCCAGCAGCTTTACTAGATCGGATACGCAGTATTTT. This codes for CASSFTRSDTQYF.

This clone was recorded only once. The V call is TRBV7-9, the J call TRBJ1-5; no clear D. Germline V lookup: CDR1 SEHNR, CDR2 FQNEAQ (reference sequence). This CDR3 contains 15 residues. V gave up 5 bases and J gave up 2 bases, with 13 bases separating them. CDR3 amino acids: CASSALQAGNQPQHF. The CDR3 nucleotides are TGTGCCAGCAGCGCGCTTCAGGCAGGCAATCAGCCCCAGCATTTT.

The chain recombines TRBV30 with TRBJ2-7; D gene unclear. V was pared by 1 base and J by 0 bases, with 10 bases between. This CDR3 has 14 residues. Germline CDR1 GTSNPN, CDR2 SVGIG (reference sequence). CDR3 in amino acids: CAWSASSSSYEQYF. The CDR3 DNA sequence: TGTGCCTGGAGTGCTTCTTCGAGCTCCTACGAGCAGTACTTC.

This clone was recorded once. V usage is TRBV7-9 and J usage is TRBJ1-2; TRBD1 matches at 11 bases. The junction had 6 bases not matched to a gene; V was cut back by 6 bases and J by 6 bases. Germline CDR1 reads SEHNR; CDR2 reads FQNEAQ (reference sequence). The CDR3 is 14 residues long. Here the CDR3 DNA reads TGTGCCAGCAGGCGACCGGGACAGGGGGATGGCTACACCTTC. Its protein product is CASRRPGQGDGYTF.

The V call is TRBV19, the J call TRBJ2-1; a weak D match, TRBD1 (6 bases). This CDR3 comprises 16 residues. Trimming took 3 bases from V and 7 from J, leaving 19 bases between them. CDR1 and CDR2 from the germline V gene are LNHDA and SQIVND (reference sequence). CDR3 loop: CASSISGTIRGNEQFF. The CDR3 nucleotides are TGTGCCAGTAGTATCTCCGGGACAATTAGAGGGAATGAGCAGTTCTTC.

Relative to its sample, this clone is medium-sized. The V gene is TRBV19, the J gene TRBJ2-7; TRBD1 or TRBD2 may be the D gene (5 bases each). V was pared by 6 bases and J by 6 bases, with 21 bases between. This CDR3 has 15 residues. Per the germline V gene, CDR1 is LNHDA and CDR2 is SQIVND (reference sequence). CDR3 in DNA: TGTGCCAGTAGCCTCACCTCCGGGACCCTTAGCGAGCAGTACTTC. Residues: CASSLTSGTLSEQYF.

This chain connects TRBV28 to TRBJ1-5; D uncertain. The CDR3 has 13 amino acids. Germline CDR1 is MDHEN and CDR2 is SYDVKM. Trimming shortened V by 8 bases and J by 1 base, and 9 bases separated the two germline ends. Written as DNA, the CDR3 is TGTGCCAGCTCCGTGCAGAGCAATCAGCCCCAGCATTTT. Translating gives CASSVQSNQPQHF.

This chain joins TRBV9 and TRBJ2-7; 7 bases map to TRBD2. Germline lookup yields CDR1 SGDLS and CDR2 YYNGEE. V lost 3 bases to trimming and J lost 7 bases; unmatched junction nucleotides: 16. This CDR3 spans 16 amino acids. The CDR3 DNA reads TGTGCCAGCAGCGCGAACCGGGACTATCCTGTCTCTGAGCAGTACTTC. It yields the protein CASSANRDYPVSEQYF.

The chain joins TRBV28 to TRBJ2-3; 9 bases line up with TRBD1. Per germline, CDR1 MDHEN and CDR2 SYDVKM. The CDR3 is 15 amino acids. With 4 bases clipped from V and 5 bases from J, the junction kept 7 bases outside the gene matches. CDR3 coding DNA: TGTGCCAGCAGTTCCCCCCGACAGGGGGAAGATACGCAGTATTTT. This encodes CASSSPRQGEDTQYF.

The V gene is TRBV14, the J gene TRBJ1-1, with D unclear. The CDR3 length is 14 residues. The germline V gene has CDR1 SGHDN and CDR2 FVKESK. Deletions cut 4 bases from V and 0 bases from J, with 9 bases between. The CDR3 bases are TGTGCCAGCAGCCCCCAGATTATGAACACTGAAGCTTTCTTT. This translates into CASSPQIMNTEAFF.

The CDR3, as DNA: TGCGCCAGCAGCTTGGAACAATTCTACAATGAGCAGTTCTTC. This encodes CASSLEQFYNEQFF. The chain joins TRBV5-1 to TRBJ2-1, with unresolved D. Germline CDR1 SGHRS, CDR2 YFSETQ. V was cut by 0 bases and J by 3 bases, with 7 bases left in between. The CDR3 spans 14 residues.

This clone appeared once. The chain is built from TRBV19 and TRBJ1-5; 11 nucleotides line up with TRBD1. The V gene end was trimmed by 1 base and the J gene end by 2 bases; junction bases not matched to a gene: 7. The CDR3 sequence is 18 residues long. Germline V lookup: CDR1 LNHDA, CDR2 SQIVND (reference sequence). CDR3 coding DNA: TGTGCCAGTAGTATAGTCGCGGGACAGGGGGTGCGCAATCAGCCCCAGCATTTT. Protein product: CASSIVAGQGVRNQPQHF. Full variable domain (rest looked up from reference TRBV19 and TRBJ1-5): DGGITQSPKYLFRKEGQNVTLSCEQNLNHDAMYWYRQDPGQGLRLIYYSQIVNDFQKGDIAEGYSVSREKKESFPLTVTSAQKNPTAFYLCASSIVAGQGVRNQPQHFGDGTRLSIL.

This clone was observed a single time. V usage is TRBV5-4 and J usage is TRBJ2-5; 13 nucleotides match TRBD2. In germline, CDR1 is SGHNT, CDR2 YYREEE (reference sequence). There are 15 residues in the CDR3. The ends lost 5 bases at V and 4 bases at J; junction bases unmatched: 5. CDR3: CASSQGLAGSETQYF. The CDR3, as DNA: TGTGCCAGCAGTCAGGGACTAGCGGGGTCAGAGACCCAGTACTTC.

The rearrangement uses TRBV25-1 and TRBJ2-2; 9 positions agree with TRBD1. With 3 bases clipped from V and 5 bases from J, the junction kept 7 bases outside the gene matches. This CDR3 has 16 amino acids. CDR1 MGHDK and CDR2 SYGVNS come from the germline V gene. The CDR3 region has the DNA TGTGCCAGCAGTGATGCGGGACAGGGTTTAACCGGGGAGCTGTTTTTT. The encoded protein is CASSDAGQGLTGELFF.

The chain links TRBV19 to TRBJ1-5; TRBD1 might be the D (5 bases). This CDR3 is 13 amino acids long. The germline V gene encodes CDR1 LNHDA and CDR2 SQIVND (reference sequence). V dropped 10 bases and J dropped 11 bases, with 21 bases sitting between them. The CDR3 DNA sequence: TGTGCCACCGGGGCCGTTGGCCCGGAGGCCCAGCATTTT. Residues: CATGAVGPEAQHF.

The chain recombines TRBV4-1 with TRBJ2-3; D perhaps matches TRBD1 (5 bases). V lost 0 bases and J lost 0, with 10 bases in between. This CDR3 has 16 amino acids. Germline CDR1 MGHRA, CDR2 YSYEKL. CDR3 sequence: CASSQEGPGSTDTQYF. The CDR3 DNA reads TGCGCCAGCAGCCAAGAGGGGCCAGGGAGCACAGATACGCAGTATTTT.

The chain carries TRBV28 and TRBJ1-2; tentative D call: TRBD1 (6 bases). Germline V gene data show CDR1 as MDHEN and CDR2 as SYDVKM. Trimming pared 5 bases from V and 8 bases from J, leaving 9 bases between. The length of the CDR3 is 11 residues. The chain's CDR3 is CASSDRLGYTF. In DNA, the CDR3 is TGTGCCAGCAGTGACAGGCTAGGCTACACCTTC.

The V and J genes are TRBV9 and TRBJ2-3; D ambiguous. V lost 4 bases, J lost 1 base, and 13 bases lay in between. In germline, CDR1 is SGDLS, CDR2 YYNGEE. The CDR3 covers 15 residues. The CDR3 protein is CASSFQGIGTDTQYF. The CDR3 DNA sequence: TGTGCCAGCAGCTTTCAAGGGATCGGCACAGATACGCAGTATTTT.

About this clone itself: Other DNA sequences in this sample translate to the same CDR3. The chain recombines TRBV5-1 with TRBJ2-3, with TRBD2 as a possible D gene (6 bases). V was trimmed by 2 bases and J by 5 bases, leaving 9 bases between them. The CDR3 sequence is 13 residues long. Looked up from germline, CDR1 is SGHRS and CDR2 is YFSETQ. In DNA, the CDR3 is TGCGCCAGCAGCTTCCCGGGGGAAGATACGCAGTATTTT. It is translated as CASSFPGEDTQYF.